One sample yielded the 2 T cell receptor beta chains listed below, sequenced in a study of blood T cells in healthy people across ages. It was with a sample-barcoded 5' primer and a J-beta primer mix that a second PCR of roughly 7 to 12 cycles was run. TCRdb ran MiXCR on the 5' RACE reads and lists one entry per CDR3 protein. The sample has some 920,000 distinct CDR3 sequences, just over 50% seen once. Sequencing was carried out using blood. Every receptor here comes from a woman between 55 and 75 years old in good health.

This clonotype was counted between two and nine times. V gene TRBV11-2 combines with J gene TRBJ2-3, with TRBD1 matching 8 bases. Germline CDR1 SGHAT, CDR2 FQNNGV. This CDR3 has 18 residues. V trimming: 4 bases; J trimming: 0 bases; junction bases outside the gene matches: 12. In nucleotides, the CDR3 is TGTGCCAGCAGCTCCATTCTCGACAGGGGAACTAGCACAGATACGCAGTATTTT. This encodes CASSSILDRGTSTDTQYF. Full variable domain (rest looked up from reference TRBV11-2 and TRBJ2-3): EAGVAQSPRYKIIEKRQSVAFWCNPISGHATLYWYQQILGQGPKLLIQFQNNGVVDDSQLPKDRFSAERLKGVDSTLKIQPAKLEDSAVYLCASSSILDRGTSTDTQYFGPGTRLTVL.

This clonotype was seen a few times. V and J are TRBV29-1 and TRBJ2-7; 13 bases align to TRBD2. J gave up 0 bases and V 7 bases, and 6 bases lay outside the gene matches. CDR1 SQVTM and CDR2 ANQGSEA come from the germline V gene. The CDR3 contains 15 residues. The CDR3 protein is CSADGLAGASYEQYF. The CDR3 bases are TGCAGCGCCGACGGACTAGCGGGAGCCTCCTACGAGCAGTACTTC.